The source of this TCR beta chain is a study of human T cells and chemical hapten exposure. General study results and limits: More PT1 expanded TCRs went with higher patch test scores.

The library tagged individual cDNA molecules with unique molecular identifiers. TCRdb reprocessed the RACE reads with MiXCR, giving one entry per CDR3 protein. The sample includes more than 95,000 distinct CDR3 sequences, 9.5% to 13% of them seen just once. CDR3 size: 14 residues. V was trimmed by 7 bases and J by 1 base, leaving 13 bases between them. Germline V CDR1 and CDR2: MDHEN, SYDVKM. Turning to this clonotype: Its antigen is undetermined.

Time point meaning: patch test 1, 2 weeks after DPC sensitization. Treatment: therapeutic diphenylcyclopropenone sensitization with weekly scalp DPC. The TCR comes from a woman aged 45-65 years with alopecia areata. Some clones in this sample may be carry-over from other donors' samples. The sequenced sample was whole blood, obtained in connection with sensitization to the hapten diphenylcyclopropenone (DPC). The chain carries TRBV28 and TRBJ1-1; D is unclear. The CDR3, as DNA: TGTGCCAGCAACCCCCACCAGCCGAACACTGAAGCTTTCTTT. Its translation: CASNPHQPNTEAFF.